This T cell receptor beta chain stems from a study of identical twins. Trimming stripped 0 bases from V and 4 bases from J, with 18 bases between. CDR3 length equals 17 residues. CDR1 is ENHRY and CDR2 is SYGVKD in the germline V gene. Donors uniformly comprised healthy Caucasians. Each CDR3 protein gets one entry after TCRdb re-called the 5' RACE reads with MiXCR. The repertoire holds 700,000 or so distinct CDR3 sequences, with 21% as singletons. In addition, the sample was reused for a study of T cells expressing NK-cell markers. That source adds: One of eight sequenced donors was HCMV-seronegative; the other seven were seropositive. One observes that, in a few donors, these clonotypes were also the leading ones within the CD3+CD56-NKG2C+ fraction. Certain NKG2C+ T cell clones were expanded, and their HCMV specificity remained unclear.

The J gene is TRBJ2-5, the V gene TRBV10-3; possible D gene TRBD1, 5 bases. This TCR came from a woman between 18 and 29 years old in good health. Sequenced: PBMCs. The CDR3: CAISESKGHPRGETQYF. The CDR3 region has the DNA TGTGCCATCAGTGAGTCGAAAGGACACCCTAGGGGAGAGACCCAGTACTTC.